The rows below give T cell receptor beta chains drawn from one sample of a study of cytomegalovirus exposure and HLA in healthy donors. Some clones are missing from TCRdb's copy, which holds only in-frame ones; the method was immunoSEQ multiplex PCR. Found here are some 100,000 clones, more than 70% of them singletons; the top ten hold about 2.1%. Sequencing used PBMCs. All receptors come from a woman under 30 in good health and CMV-seronegative. Each CDR3 is given with its conserved first and last residue. D genes are given only for firm matches. A clone size is listed for some rows: how often the clone was seen (once, few, many), or a class if it is expanded.

NA,TRBJ1-3,TRBV2,TRBD1,TGTGCCAGTGGGACAGAAGGAAACACCATATATTTT,CASGTEGNTIYF
few,TRBJ1-2,TRBV9,TRBD1,TGTGCCAGCAGCGTGACAGGGGCTAACTATGGCTACACCTTC,CASSVTGANYGYTF
once,TRBJ1-4,TRBV5-4,NA,TGTGCCAGCAGCATGACAGTTACTAATGAAAAACTGTTTTTT,CASSMTVTNEKLFF
NA,TRBJ2-7,TRBV14,NA,TGTGCCAGCAGCCAAGCCTACGGAGCCCAATACGAGCAGTACTTC,CASSQAYGAQYEQYF
once,TRBJ2-5,TRBV29-1,NA,TGCAGCGTCCACGGGGTCCAAGAGACCCAGTACTTC,CSVHGVQETQYF
NA,TRBJ1-5,TRBV5-1,TRBD1,TGCGCCAGCAGCTTGGGGACAGGGGAGTACCAGCCCCAGCATTTT,CASSLGTGEYQPQHF
NA,TRBJ1-4,TRBV28,TRBD1,TGTGCCAGCACCCCCCAGGACAGGGGGTTTACTAATGAAAAACTGTTTTTT,CASTPQDRGFTNEKLFF
NA,TRBJ2-2,TRBV9,NA,TGTGCCAGCGAACAGAGATACACCGGGGAGCTGTTTTTT,CASEQRYTGELFF
NA,TRBJ1-1,TRBV7-2,TRBD1,TGTGCCAGCAGCGGACCTAACAGGGGAGCTGAAGCTTTCTTT,CASSGPNRGAEAFF
NA,TRBJ1-6,TRBV28,TRBD1,TGTGCCAGCAGGCATGGGACAGGGGAAACCTCACCCCTCCACTTT,CASRHGTGETSPLHF